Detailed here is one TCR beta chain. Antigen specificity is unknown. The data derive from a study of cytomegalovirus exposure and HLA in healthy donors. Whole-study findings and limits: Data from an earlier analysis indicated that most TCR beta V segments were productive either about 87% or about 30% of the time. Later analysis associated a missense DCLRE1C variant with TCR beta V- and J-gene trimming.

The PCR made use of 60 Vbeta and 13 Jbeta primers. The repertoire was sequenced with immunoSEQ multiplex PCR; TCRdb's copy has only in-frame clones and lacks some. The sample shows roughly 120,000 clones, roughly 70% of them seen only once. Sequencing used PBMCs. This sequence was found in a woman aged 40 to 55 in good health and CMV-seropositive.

CDR3 bases: TGCGCCAGCAGCTTGGATTGGACATCTACCTACGAGCAGTACTTC. Amino acids: CASSLDWTSTYEQYF. The rearrangement links TRBV5-1 to TRBJ2-5, with D possibly TRBD1 on 5 matching bases. The DNA end favors TRBJ2-7, so the J call may be wrong. From germline, CDR1 is SGHRS and CDR2 YFSETQ. This CDR3 contains 15 residues.